These 23 T cell receptor beta chains came from one sample sequenced in a study of cytomegalovirus exposure and HLA in healthy donors. PCR primers comprised 60 Vbeta and 13 Jbeta primers. TCRdb's copy holds only in-frame clones and misses some; the assay was immunoSEQ multiplex PCR. Among under 200,000 clones, around three quarters were seen once, and the ten largest hold 4.5% to 6%. The sample consisted of PBMCs. The receptors were gathered from a man between 40 and 49 years old in good health and CMV-seronegative.

The gene calls are TRBV5-6 and TRBJ1-2; 8 bases agree with TRBD1. This CDR3 is built from 16 residues. The V and J ends lost 5 bases and 5 bases, in that order; junction bases with no gene match: 14. From germline, CDR1 is SGHDT and CDR2 YYEEEE. CDR3 nucleotides: TGTGCCAGCAGTCCCGGGACAGGTGGGAGCCCTTATGGCTACACCTTC. This translates into CASSPGTGGSPYGYTF.

The V gene is TRBV6-5, the J gene TRBJ2-7, with 8 positions matching TRBD1. V lost 3 bases, J lost 3 bases, and 7 bases stayed unmatched. Germline CDR1 reads MNHEY; CDR2 reads SVGAGI. CDR3 length equals 15 residues. Here the CDR3 reads CASSYQSDRDYEQYF. The CDR3 DNA is TGTGCCAGCAGTTATCAGTCGGACAGGGACTACGAGCAGTACTTC.

This chain connects TRBV4-3 to TRBJ1-1; D uncertain. Germline V gives CDR1 LGHNA, CDR2 YSLEER. CDR3 size: 15 residues. The germline V and J ends were trimmed by 1 base and 1 base, with 10 bases remaining between them. The CDR3 is CASSQGTNQNTEAFF. The CDR3 DNA sequence: TGCGCCAGCAGCCAAGGCACAAACCAGAACACTGAAGCTTTCTTT.

The J gene is TRBJ2-1, the V gene TRBV19; 7 nucleotides align to TRBD2. Germline CDR1 is LNHDA and CDR2 is SQIVND (reference sequence). Unmatched junction bases numbered 3, after V lost 9 bases and J lost 10 bases. The CDR3 loop spans 10 amino acids. Here the CDR3 reads CASSGREQFF. The CDR3 DNA follows: TGTGCCAGCTCCGGGAGGGAGCAGTTCTTC.

The J gene is TRBJ1-2, the V gene TRBV7-9; TRBD1 matches 7 bases. Trimming cost V 4 bases and J 1 base; bases outside gene matches: 6. The CDR3 runs 15 residues. Germline lookup yields CDR1 SEHNR and CDR2 FQNEAQ (reference sequence). The CDR3: CASSSPDRLNYGYTF. CDR3 DNA sequence: TGTGCCAGCAGCTCCCCGGACAGGCTTAACTATGGCTACACCTTC.

This rearrangement joins TRBV11-3 to TRBJ2-3, with D possibly TRBD2 on 6 matching bases. The CDR3 length is 14 residues. Per germline, CDR1 SGHNT and CDR2 YENEEA. The V end lost 5 bases, the J end lost 0 bases, and 9 bases lay between the germline ends. Here the CDR3 DNA reads TGTGCCAGCAGCCTGGGGGGTAGCACAGATACGCAGTATTTT. Its translation is CASSLGGSTDTQYF.

This clone was counted a few times. J is TRBJ2-1 and V is TRBV6-1; 9 bases map to TRBD2. Germline-derived CDR1 and CDR2 are MNHNS and SASEGT. CDR3 length: 16 amino acids. V lost 4 bases, J lost 4 bases, and 8 bases stayed unmatched. The CDR3 loop is CASSGGTSTIYNEQFF. In nucleotides, the CDR3 is TGTGCCAGCAGTGGGGGGACTAGCACGATTTACAATGAGCAGTTCTTC.

V gene TRBV30 combines with J gene TRBJ1-4; 11 positions agree with TRBD1. Unmatched junction bases numbered 3, after V lost 4 bases and J lost 8 bases. The germline V gene encodes CDR1 GTSNPN and CDR2 SVGIG (reference sequence). The CDR3 runs to 13 residues. For the CDR3, the DNA is TGTGCCTGGACCGGGACAGGGGGAGAAAAACTGTTTTTT. This sequence encodes CAWTGTGGEKLFF.

V and J are TRBV6-4 and TRBJ2-1; 8 nucleotides align to TRBD2. The CDR3 covers 16 residues. Losses at the gene ends were 0 bases for V and 7 bases for J; bases not matched to a gene: 8. CDR1 and CDR2 from the germline V gene are MRHNA and SNTAGT. Here the CDR3 DNA reads TGTGCCAGCAGTGACTCCGGGACTAGGGGGTGGAATGAGCAGTTCTTC. Translation gives CASSDSGTRGWNEQFF.

This sequence joins TRBV7-2 and TRBJ2-3; possible D gene TRBD2, 6 bases. Trimming left V 1 base short and J 1 base short, with 15 bases between. CDR1 and CDR2 (germline): SGHTA, FQGNSA. This CDR3 region has 17 residues. The DNA of the CDR3 is TGTGCCAGCAGCTTAGGGGTATCGGGAGCGGGCACAGATACGCAGTATTTT. Translated, it gives CASSLGVSGAGTDTQYF.

The chain is built from TRBV29-1 and TRBJ1-1, with 7 nucleotides matching TRBD1. Germline CDR1 SQVTM, CDR2 ANQGSEA. This CDR3 has 16 amino acids. The trim removed 4 bases at V and 5 bases at J, leaving 16 bases unmatched. Written as DNA, the CDR3 is TGCAGCGTTGGACATCAACAGGGGTGGTGGGGAACTGAAGCTTTCTTT. This codes for CSVGHQQGWWGTEAFF. Together with reference TRBV29-1 and TRBJ1-1, the CDR3 gives the full variable domain: SAVISQKPSRDICQRGTSLTIQCQVDSQVTMMFWYRQQPGQSLTLIATANQGSEATYESGFVIDKFPISRPNLTFSTLTVSNMSPEDSSIYLCSVGHQQGWWGTEAFFGQGTRLTVV.

This chain links TRBV7-7 with TRBJ2-1; 12 positions match TRBD1. J was trimmed by 8 bases and V by 5 bases; bases with no gene match: 7. The germline CDR1 and CDR2 sequences are SSHAT and FNYEAQ (reference sequence). The CDR3 has 15 amino acids. CDR3 region: CASSEGTGGNDEQFF. The DNA for the CDR3 is TGTGCCAGCAGCGAGGGGACAGGGGGCAACGATGAGCAGTTCTTC.

The gene calls are TRBV10-3 and TRBJ2-3; TRBD2 matches at 10 bases. Germline V gene sequence: CDR1 ENHRY, CDR2 SYGVKD. V shed 5 bases, J shed 5 bases, and the junction held 4 bases outside the gene matches. The CDR3 consists of 14 residues. The CDR3 DNA follows: TGTGCCATCAGTTTAGCGGGGGGAATAGATACGCAGTATTTT. Its protein product is CAISLAGGIDTQYF.

This rearrangement joins TRBV11-3 to TRBJ1-1; no reliable D call. This CDR3 contains 13 residues. CDR1 SGHNT and CDR2 YENEEA come from the germline V gene. The germline V and J ends were trimmed by 8 bases and 7 bases, with 17 bases remaining between them. The CDR3: CASAARSTHEAFF. CDR3 DNA sequence: TGTGCCAGCGCTGCAAGGAGCACCCATGAAGCTTTCTTT.

CDR3 sequence: CASSRLPRQPHTEAFF. For the CDR3, the DNA is TGCGCCAGCAGCCGCCTTCCCCGACAGCCCCACACTGAAGCTTTCTTT. The chain employs TRBV4-1 and TRBJ1-1; D is perhaps TRBD1 (5 bases). The CDR3 is 16 residues long. CDR1 MGHRA and CDR2 YSYEKL come from the germline V gene. V lost 4 bases and J 3 bases, leaving 18 bases between the germline ends.

This clone has just one count. The V and J genes are TRBV4-3 and TRBJ2-5, with D perhaps matching TRBD1 or TRBD2 (6 bases each). Trimming cost V 4 bases and J 3 bases, with 12 bases left between them. The CDR3 runs 14 residues. The germline V gene encodes CDR1 LGHNA and CDR2 YSLEER. The CDR3 reads CASSLEGGEETQYF. In nucleotides, the CDR3 is TGCGCCAGCAGCCTAGAGGGGGGTGAAGAGACCCAGTACTTC.

The chain joins TRBV6-5 to TRBJ2-5; 14 bases fit TRBD2. The germline gives CDR1 MNHEY, CDR2 SVGAGI. The CDR3 runs to 15 residues. Germline trimming cut 7 bases from V and 4 bases from J; bases unmatched to any gene: 5. This CDR3 reads CASTRLAGGVETQYF. CDR3 sequence (DNA): TGTGCCAGCACTAGACTAGCGGGAGGGGTAGAGACCCAGTACTTC.

This clone has a single count. J is TRBJ1-1 and V is TRBV29-1; D gene uncertain. There are 14 residues in the CDR3. The germline gives CDR1 SQVTM, CDR2 ANQGSEA. With 3 bases removed from V and 5 bases from J, the gap between germline ends came to 16 bases. CDR3 nucleotides: TGCAGCGTTGAGCCCCGGTCGACTAGGACTGAAGCTTTCTTT. This encodes CSVEPRSTRTEAFF. The whole variable domain, filled in from reference TRBV29-1 and TRBJ1-1, reads SAVISQKPSRDICQRGTSLTIQCQVDSQVTMMFWYRQQPGQSLTLIATANQGSEATYESGFVIDKFPISRPNLTFSTLTVSNMSPEDSSIYLCSVEPRSTRTEAFFGQGTRLTVV.

With regard to this clone: Germline is not matched at one junction end, which may reflect a read error. This chain joins TRBV7-9 and TRBJ2-4, with 11 bases lining up with TRBD1. There are 17 residues in the CDR3. Germline values: CDR1 SEHNR, CDR2 FQNEAQ (reference sequence). CDR3 in amino acids: CSSSPQGQGASKNIQYF. DNA for the CDR3: TGTTCCAGCAGCCCACAAGGACAGGGGGCATCCAAAAACATTCAGTACTTC.

The rearrangement links TRBV10-3 to TRBJ2-7; the match to TRBD2 covers 8 bases. This CDR3 is built from 14 residues. With 6 bases clipped from V and 0 bases from J, the junction kept 4 bases outside the gene matches. Germline loops: CDR1 ENHRY, CDR2 SYGVKD. The CDR3 reads CAIRDSGNSYEQYF. Here the CDR3 DNA reads TGTGCCATCAGGGATAGCGGGAACTCCTACGAGCAGTACTTC.

The V and J genes are TRBV9 and TRBJ1-1; TRBD1 is a possible D gene (5 bases). This CDR3 region has 17 residues. The V end lost 4 bases, the J end lost 0 bases, and 19 bases lay between the germline ends. Germline V lookup: CDR1 SGDLS, CDR2 YYNGEE. CDR3 DNA: TGTGCCAGCAGCCTGGGGGGAGGGATCCCCATGAACACTGAAGCTTTCTTT. Translated: CASSLGGGIPMNTEAFF.

Regarding this clone: An end of the junction does not agree with germline; a read error may underlie this. The gene calls are TRBV7-9 and TRBJ2-1; the D is unclear. From germline, CDR1 is SEHNR and CDR2 FQNEAQ (reference sequence). CDR3 size: 13 residues. For the CDR3, the DNA is TGTTCCAGCAGCACCGCTAACTACAATGAGCAGTTCTTC. This translates into CSSSTANYNEQFF.

V usage is TRBV6-1 and J usage is TRBJ2-4, with D possibly matching TRBD2 (6 bases). From germline, CDR1 is MNHNS and CDR2 SASEGT. Trimming pared 3 bases from V and 1 base from J, leaving 10 bases between. CDR3 size: 15 residues. The CDR3 loop is CASSEGTAAKNIQYF. DNA for the CDR3: TGTGCCAGCAGTGAGGGGACTGCGGCCAAAAACATTCAGTACTTC.